These 19 T cell receptor beta chains came from one sample sequenced in a study of memory CD8 T cells in hepatitis C reinfection. Data came from immunoSEQ multiplex PCR; TCRdb stores just in-frame clones and leaves some out. The sample lists about 46,000 clones; roughly 89% were seen once. The time point denotes: late/post reinfection, 12 to 24 weeks after detection. Sorted cells were sequenced directly ex vivo without any in vitro expansion. The sample comprised naive CD8+ T cells sorted from blood. The origin of the receptors is a man aged 18 to 29 with hepatitis C virus infection.

V and J are TRBV2 and TRBJ1-2; tentative D call: TRBD1 (6 bases). The CDR3 extends over 15 amino acids. CDR1 and CDR2 from the germline V gene are SNHLY and FYNNEI. V lost 6 bases and J lost 1, with 15 bases in between. Written as DNA, the CDR3 is TGTGCCAGCAGGGAGGACAGCCGTGGTAACTATGGCTACACCTTC. This translates into CASREDSRGNYGYTF.

The chain links TRBV7-6 to TRBJ2-3, with 8 bases identical to TRBD2. The germline gives CDR1 SGHVS, CDR2 FNYEAQ. The trim removed 1 base at V and 1 base at J, leaving 1 base unmatched. The CDR3 consists of 15 residues. CDR3 protein: CASSLGAGGTDTQYF. CDR3 bases: TGTGCCAGCAGCTTAGGAGCGGGGGGCACAGATACGCAGTATTTT.

The rearrangement joins TRBV4-1 to TRBJ2-7; D may be TRBD1 (5 bases). The ends were cut back, 0 bases at V and 4 bases at J, with 10 bases in the middle. Germline values: CDR1 MGHRA, CDR2 YSYEKL. This CDR3 comprises 14 residues. This chain's CDR3 is CASSQDSPGYEQYV. The DNA for the CDR3 is TGCGCCAGCAGCCAAGATAGCCCAGGGTACGAGCAGTACGTC.

J is TRBJ1-1 and V is TRBV4-1; D not certain. CDR3 length equals 15 residues. Per germline, CDR1 MGHRA and CDR2 YSYEKL. V shed 4 bases and J shed 4 bases, with 16 bases lying between them. CDR3 amino acids: CASSPRQIFGTEAFF. CDR3 sequence (DNA): TGCGCCAGCAGCCCGAGACAAATTTTTGGCACTGAAGCTTTCTTT.

This clone was seen a few times. This chain uses TRBV27 with TRBJ2-4; D might be TRBD2 (5 bases). V gave up 4 bases and J gave up 8 bases, with 15 bases separating them. This CDR3 is 14 amino acids long. Germline lookup yields CDR1 MNHEY and CDR2 SMNVEV (reference sequence). The CDR3 nucleotides are TGTGCCAGCAGTTCCGTCGCGGGCGCGGACATTCAGTACTTC. Translation gives CASSSVAGADIQYF.

This chain uses TRBV19 with TRBJ2-7, with 9 positions matching TRBD1. CDR1 and CDR2 from the germline V gene are LNHDA and SQIVND (reference sequence). The V gene end was trimmed by 5 bases and the J gene end by 2 bases; junction bases not matched to a gene: 7. The CDR3 is 15 residues long. CDR3 nucleotides: TGTGCCAGTAGTTCCGCGACAGGGGGAGCCTACGAGCAGTACTTC. Translation gives CASSSATGGAYEQYF.

The chain links TRBV4-3 to TRBJ2-5, with TRBD1 as a possible D gene (6 bases). The length of the CDR3 is 15 residues. V was shortened by 1 base and J by 0 bases, with 9 bases between the two germline ends. CDR1 is LGHNA, CDR2 YSLEER, per germline. The CDR3 region has the DNA TGCGCCAGCAGCCAAGCGAGGGGGTACCAAGAGACCCAGTACTTC. As protein: CASSQARGYQETQYF.

This chain joins TRBV18 and TRBJ2-7; TRBD1 aligns across 8 bases. CDR3 length: 14 amino acids. The germline V gene has CDR1 KGHSH and CDR2 LQKENI. V was clipped by 3 bases and J by 3 bases; unmatched bases: 4. Here the CDR3 reads CASSPGTGDYEQYV. In DNA form, the CDR3 reads TGTGCCAGCTCACCGGGGACAGGCGACTACGAGCAGTACGTC.

The chain joins TRBV9 to TRBJ2-5, with 8 bases fitting TRBD1. J lost 5 bases, V lost 4 bases, and 7 bases had no gene match. Per the germline V gene, CDR1 is SGDLS and CDR2 is YYNGEE. CDR3 length equals 14 residues. The CDR3 loop is CASSPQGALETQYF. In DNA form, the CDR3 reads TGTGCCAGCAGCCCCCAGGGGGCCCTGGAGACCCAGTACTTC. Using reference TRBV9 and TRBJ2-5 for the parts outside the CDR3, the full variable domain is DSGVTQTPKHLITATGQRVTLRCSPRSGDLSVYWYQQSLDQGLQFLIQYYNGEERAKGNILERFSAQQFPDLHSELNLSSLELGDSALYFCASSPQGALETQYFGPGTRLLVL.

The gene calls are TRBV27 and TRBJ2-5; D is possibly TRBD2 (5 bases). The better agreement between TRBJ2-7 and the DNA end casts doubt on the J call. Germline CDR1 reads MNHEY; CDR2 reads SMNVEV (reference sequence). There are 13 residues in the CDR3. In DNA form, the CDR3 reads TGTGCCAGCAGTTTGGGAGTCGCTCACGAGCAGTACTTC. It codes for CASSLGVAHEQYF.

The chain recombines TRBV2 with TRBJ2-3; 12 bases align to TRBD2. Germline V lookup: CDR1 SNHLY, CDR2 FYNNEI. With V trimmed by 1 base and J by 2 bases, 1 base remained unmatched. This CDR3 contains 16 residues. In DNA, the CDR3 is TGTGCCAGCAGTGAAGGGACTAGCGGGAACACAGATACGCAGTATTTT. Amino acid sequence: CASSEGTSGNTDTQYF.

The chain couples TRBV6-5 to TRBJ1-4; TRBD1 is a possible D gene (6 bases). CDR3 length: 15 amino acids. Germline-derived CDR1 and CDR2 are MNHEY and SVGAGI. Trimming took off 3 bases at V and 3 bases at J, with 11 bases between the two ends. This CDR3 is CASSYSGGSNEKLFF. The CDR3 bases are TGTGCCAGCAGTTATTCTGGGGGCTCTAATGAAAAACTGTTTTTT.

This sequence joins TRBV12-5 and TRBJ2-2; D might be TRBD1 (5 bases). The germline gives CDR1 LGHNT, CDR2 FRNRAP. Trimming pared 2 bases from V and 6 bases from J, leaving 16 bases between. CDR3 size: 16 residues. CDR3 protein: CASGLLSSPRAGELFF. The CDR3 coding sequence is TGTGCTAGTGGTTTGCTCTCCTCGCCCAGGGCCGGGGAGCTGTTTTTT.

For the CDR3, the DNA is TGTGCCAGCAGCTTAGGAGGCGAATACAATGAGCAGTTCTTC. Protein: CASSLGGEYNEQFF. V and J are TRBV9 and TRBJ2-1; tentative D call: TRBD2 (5 bases). The V end lost 4 bases, the J end lost 4 bases, and 12 bases lay between the germline ends. The germline gives CDR1 SGDLS, CDR2 YYNGEE. This CDR3 is 14 amino acids long.

The chain links TRBV4-1 to TRBJ1-1; D remains unclear. Germline CDR1 MGHRA, CDR2 YSYEKL. Between the trimmed V and J ends, which lost 4 bases and 1 base, there was a span of 13 bases. CDR3 size: 15 residues. The CDR3 sequence: CASSPRLTENTEAFF. DNA of the CDR3: TGCGCCAGCAGCCCAAGGCTTACAGAGAACACTGAAGCTTTCTTT.

The gene calls are TRBV4-1 and TRBJ2-2, with TRBD2 matching over 10 bases. This CDR3 comprises 15 residues. The germline gives CDR1 MGHRA, CDR2 YSYEKL. After removal of 4 bases from V and 6 bases from J, the junction contained 5 bases not matched to a gene. The CDR3 sequence: CASSPAGGPSGELFF. The CDR3 nucleotides are TGCGCCAGCAGCCCAGCGGGAGGGCCCTCCGGGGAGCTGTTTTTT.

V usage is TRBV5-6 and J usage is TRBJ2-7, with 11 bases lining up with TRBD1. Germline-derived CDR1 and CDR2 are SGHDT and YYEEEE. V lost 0 bases to trimming and J lost 5 bases; unmatched junction nucleotides: 7. The CDR3 runs 16 residues. The CDR3 region is CASSLGMDRGLDEQYF. DNA for the CDR3: TGTGCCAGCAGCTTGGGAATGGACAGGGGGCTGGACGAGCAGTACTTC.

This sequence joins TRBV19 and TRBJ2-2, with 8 bases lining up with TRBD1. The CDR3 extends over 19 amino acids. Germline values: CDR1 LNHDA, CDR2 SQIVND (reference sequence). The V segment lost 3 bases and the J segment 3 bases; nucleotides outside the gene matches: 15. The CDR3 sequence: CASSMWARGRSPYTGELFF. CDR3 coding DNA: TGTGCCAGTAGTATGTGGGCCAGGGGGCGTTCGCCATACACCGGGGAGCTGTTTTTT.

The V call is TRBV30, the J call TRBJ1-6; no clear D gene. The ends were cut back, 3 bases at V and 0 bases at J, with 12 bases in the middle. Germline assignment: CDR1 GTSNPN and CDR2 SVGIG (reference sequence). This CDR3 comprises 16 residues. This CDR3 is CAWRVEEGSYNSPLHF. The CDR3 bases are TGTGCCTGGAGGGTTGAAGAGGGCTCCTATAATTCACCCCTCCACTTT.